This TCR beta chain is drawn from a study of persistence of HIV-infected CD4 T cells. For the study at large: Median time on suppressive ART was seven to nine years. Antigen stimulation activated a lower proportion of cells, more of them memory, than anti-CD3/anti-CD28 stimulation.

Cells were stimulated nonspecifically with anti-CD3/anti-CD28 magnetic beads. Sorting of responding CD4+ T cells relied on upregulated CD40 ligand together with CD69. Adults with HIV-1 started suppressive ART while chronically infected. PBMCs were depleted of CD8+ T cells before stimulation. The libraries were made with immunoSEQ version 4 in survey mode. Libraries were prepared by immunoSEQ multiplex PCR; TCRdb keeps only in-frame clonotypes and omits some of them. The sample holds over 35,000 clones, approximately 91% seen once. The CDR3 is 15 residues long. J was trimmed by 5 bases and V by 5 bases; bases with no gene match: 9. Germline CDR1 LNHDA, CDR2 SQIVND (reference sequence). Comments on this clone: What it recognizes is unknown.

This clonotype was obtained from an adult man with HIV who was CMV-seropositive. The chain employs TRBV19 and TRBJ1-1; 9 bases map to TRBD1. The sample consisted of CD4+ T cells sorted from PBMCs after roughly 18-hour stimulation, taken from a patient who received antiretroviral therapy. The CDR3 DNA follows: TGTGCCAGTAGTCCCGGGGACAGGGCGGGGACTGAAGCTTTCTTT. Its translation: CASSPGDRAGTEAFF.